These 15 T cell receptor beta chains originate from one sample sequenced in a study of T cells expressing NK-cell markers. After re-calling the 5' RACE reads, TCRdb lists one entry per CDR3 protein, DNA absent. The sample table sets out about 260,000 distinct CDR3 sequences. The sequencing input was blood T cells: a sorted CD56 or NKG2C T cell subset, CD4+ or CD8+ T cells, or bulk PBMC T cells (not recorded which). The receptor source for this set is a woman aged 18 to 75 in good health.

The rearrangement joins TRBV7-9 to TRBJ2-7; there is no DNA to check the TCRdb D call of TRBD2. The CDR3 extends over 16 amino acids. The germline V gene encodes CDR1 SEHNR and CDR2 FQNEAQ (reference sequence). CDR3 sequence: CASSLVGLQRDYEQYF.

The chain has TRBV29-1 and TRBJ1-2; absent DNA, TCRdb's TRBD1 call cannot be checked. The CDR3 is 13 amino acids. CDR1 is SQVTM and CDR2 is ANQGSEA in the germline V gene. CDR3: CSVSDRAHYGYTF.

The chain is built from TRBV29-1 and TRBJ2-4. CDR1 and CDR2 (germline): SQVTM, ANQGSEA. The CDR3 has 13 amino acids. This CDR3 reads CSAADRLENIQYF.

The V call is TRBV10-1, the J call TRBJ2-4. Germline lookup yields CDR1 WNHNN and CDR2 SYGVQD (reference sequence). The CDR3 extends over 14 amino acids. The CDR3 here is CASSDSLAKNIQYF.

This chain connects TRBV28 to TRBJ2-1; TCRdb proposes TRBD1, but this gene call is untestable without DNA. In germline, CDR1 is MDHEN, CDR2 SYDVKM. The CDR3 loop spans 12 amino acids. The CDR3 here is CASHLGPHEQFF.

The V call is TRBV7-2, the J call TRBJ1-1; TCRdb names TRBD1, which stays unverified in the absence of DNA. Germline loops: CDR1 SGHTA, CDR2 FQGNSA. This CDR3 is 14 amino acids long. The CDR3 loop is CASSFFGGRTEAFF.

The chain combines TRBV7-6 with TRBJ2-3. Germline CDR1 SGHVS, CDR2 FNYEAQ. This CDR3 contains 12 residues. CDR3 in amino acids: CASSPIGDTQYF.

CDR3 sequence reads: CASSFNNPRSEAFF. The genes are TRBV5-1 and TRBJ1-1. CDR3 length: 14 amino acids. Germline V gives CDR1 SGHRS, CDR2 YFSETQ. Full variable domain (rest looked up from reference TRBV5-1 and TRBJ1-1): KAGVTQTPRYLIKTRGQQVTLSCSPISGHRSVSWYQQTPGQGLQFLFEYFSETQRNKGNFPGRFSGRQFSNSRSEMNVSTLELGDSALYLCASSFNNPRSEAFFGQGTRLTVV.

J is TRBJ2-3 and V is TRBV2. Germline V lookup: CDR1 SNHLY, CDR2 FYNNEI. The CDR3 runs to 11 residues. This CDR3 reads CASRVADTQYF.

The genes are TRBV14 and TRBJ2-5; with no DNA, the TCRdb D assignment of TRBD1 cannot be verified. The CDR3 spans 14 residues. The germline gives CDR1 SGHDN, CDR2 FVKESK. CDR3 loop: CASSQDRVLETQYF. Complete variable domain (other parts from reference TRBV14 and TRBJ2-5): EAGVTQFPSHSVIEKGQTVTLRCDPISGHDNLYWYRRVMGKEIKFLLHFVKESKQDESGMPNNRFLAERTGGTYSTLKVQPAELEDSGVYFCASSQDRVLETQYFGPGTRLLVL.

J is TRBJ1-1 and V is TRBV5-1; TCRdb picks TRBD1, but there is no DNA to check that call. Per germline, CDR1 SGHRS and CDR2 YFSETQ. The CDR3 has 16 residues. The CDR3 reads CASSLGQGEMNTEAFF. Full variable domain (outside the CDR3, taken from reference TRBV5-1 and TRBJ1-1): KAGVTQTPRYLIKTRGQQVTLSCSPISGHRSVSWYQQTPGQGLQFLFEYFSETQRNKGNFPGRFSGRQFSNSRSEMNVSTLELGDSALYLCASSLGQGEMNTEAFFGQGTRLTVV.

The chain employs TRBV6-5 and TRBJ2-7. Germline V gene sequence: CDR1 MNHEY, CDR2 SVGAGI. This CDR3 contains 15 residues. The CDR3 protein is CASSYSSRGLYEQYF.

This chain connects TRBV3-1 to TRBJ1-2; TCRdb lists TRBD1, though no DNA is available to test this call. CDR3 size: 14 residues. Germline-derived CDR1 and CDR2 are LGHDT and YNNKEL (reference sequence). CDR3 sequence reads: CASSQGTGPYGYTF. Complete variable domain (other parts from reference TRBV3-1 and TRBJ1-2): DTAVSQTPKYLVTQMGNDKSIKCEQNLGHDTMYWYKQDSKKFLKIMFSYNNKELIINETVPNRFSPKSPDKAHLNLHINSLELGDSAVYFCASSQGTGPYGYTFGSGTRLTVV.

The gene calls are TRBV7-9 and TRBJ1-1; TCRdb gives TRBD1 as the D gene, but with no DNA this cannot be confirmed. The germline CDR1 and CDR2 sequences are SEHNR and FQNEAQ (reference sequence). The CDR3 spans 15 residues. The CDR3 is CASSSRQGTGTEAFF.

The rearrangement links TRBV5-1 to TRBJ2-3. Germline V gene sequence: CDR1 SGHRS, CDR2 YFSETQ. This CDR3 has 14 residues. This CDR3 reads CASSLMVGLDTQYF.